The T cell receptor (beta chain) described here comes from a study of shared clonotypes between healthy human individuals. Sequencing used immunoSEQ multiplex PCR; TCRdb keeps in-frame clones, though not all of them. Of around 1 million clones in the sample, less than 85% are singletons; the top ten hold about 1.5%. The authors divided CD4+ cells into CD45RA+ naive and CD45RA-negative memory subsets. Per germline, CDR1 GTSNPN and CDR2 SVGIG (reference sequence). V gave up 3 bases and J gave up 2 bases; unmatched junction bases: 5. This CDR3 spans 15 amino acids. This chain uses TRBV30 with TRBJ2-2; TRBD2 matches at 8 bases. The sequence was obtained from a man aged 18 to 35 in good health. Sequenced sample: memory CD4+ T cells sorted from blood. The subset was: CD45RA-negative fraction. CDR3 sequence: CAWREAGVNTGELFF. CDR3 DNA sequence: TGTGCCTGGAGAGAAGCGGGGGTTAACACCGGGGAGCTGTTTTTT.